The 23 T cell receptor beta chains reported below all come from one sample, sequenced in a study of blood T cell repertoires in COVID-19. Assay: immunoSEQ multiplex PCR; the TCRdb copy retains only in-frame clones and omits some. The sample lists roughly 90,000 clones; about 90% were seen once. The source material was peripheral blood. The receptors here all came from a man aged 50 to 59 with COVID-19, enrolled during active disease.

CDR3 sequence: CASSLGGLHGYTF. CDR3 nucleotides: TGTGCCAGCAGTTTAGGGGGCCTGCATGGCTACACCTTC. The chain has TRBV27 and TRBJ1-2, with D maybe TRBD1 (6 bases). The ends were cut back, 2 bases at V and 6 bases at J, with 10 bases in the middle. Germline V lookup: CDR1 MNHEY, CDR2 SMNVEV (reference sequence). The CDR3 covers 13 residues.

This sequence joins TRBV6-5 and TRBJ1-1; 9 positions match TRBD1. The germline V gene has CDR1 MNHEY and CDR2 SVGAGI. Losses at the gene ends were 0 bases for V and 6 bases for J; bases not matched to a gene: 5. The CDR3 consists of 15 residues. The CDR3 coding sequence is TGTGCCAGCAGTTACTCCCCGGGACAGGGTTCTGAAGCTTTCTTT. The encoded protein is CASSYSPGQGSEAFF.

The chain is built from TRBV6-5 and TRBJ1-5, with 7 bases matching TRBD1. The germline CDR1 and CDR2 sequences are MNHEY and SVGAGI. The length of the CDR3 is 14 residues. Germline trimming cut 4 bases from V and 6 bases from J; bases unmatched to any gene: 6. Here the CDR3 reads CASSSDRRVQPQHF. The CDR3 DNA sequence: TGTGCCAGCAGTTCGGACAGGAGAGTTCAGCCCCAGCATTTT.

The chain combines TRBV11-2 with TRBJ2-1; D perhaps matches TRBD1 (6 bases). V gave up 1 base and J gave up 5 bases, with 9 bases separating them. Looked up from germline, CDR1 is SGHAT and CDR2 is FQNNGV. This CDR3 contains 14 residues. CDR3: CASSLGQVHNEQFF. The CDR3 DNA reads TGTGCCAGCAGCTTAGGACAGGTACACAATGAGCAGTTCTTC.

The chain links TRBV6-5 to TRBJ1-4; TRBD1 might be the D (5 bases). The CDR3 length is 13 residues. Trimming took 6 bases from V and 8 from J, leaving 13 bases between them. CDR1 and CDR2 from the germline V gene are MNHEY and SVGAGI. In DNA form, the CDR3 reads TGTGCCAGCAGATCAGGGTTAGGGGAAAAACTGTTTTTT. Translation gives CASRSGLGEKLFF.

The chain links TRBV11-3 to TRBJ2-1, with D possibly TRBD1 on 6 matching bases. Per germline, CDR1 SGHNT and CDR2 YENEEA. The CDR3 loop spans 15 amino acids. V was cut by 4 bases and J by 0 bases, with 10 bases left in between. CDR3 protein: CASSSGQISYNEQFF. The CDR3 bases are TGTGCCAGCAGCTCAGGACAGATCTCCTACAATGAGCAGTTCTTC.

This chain uses TRBV29-1 with TRBJ2-7, with a tentative D call TRBD1 (6 bases). The V and J ends lost 4 bases and 7 bases respectively, with 17 bases between them. There are 13 residues in the CDR3. Germline CDR1 is SQVTM and CDR2 is ANQGSEA. The CDR3 nucleotides read TGCAGCGTTGTCGGGACAAGCCTAGAGGAGCAGTACTTC. Translated: CSVVGTSLEEQYF.

The rearrangement links TRBV18 to TRBJ2-5; possible D gene TRBD2, 6 bases. CDR1 and CDR2 (germline): KGHSH, LQKENI. The length of the CDR3 is 15 residues. Deletions cut 2 bases from V and 1 base from J, with 11 bases between. The CDR3 loop is CASSPSLAPQETQYF. The CDR3, as DNA: TGTGCCAGCTCACCATCACTAGCCCCCCAAGAGACCCAGTACTTC.

The genes are TRBV23-1 and TRBJ2-6, with 9 bases matching TRBD2. TRBV23-1 is designated an ORF whose function remains uncertain. There are 17 residues in the CDR3. V lost 6 bases to trimming and J lost 1 base; unmatched junction nucleotides: 7. CDR3 DNA: TGCGCCAGCAGGGTACTAGCGGGTGGGTCTGGGGCCAACGTCCTGACTTTC. This sequence encodes CASRVLAGGSGANVLTF.

The CDR3 coding sequence is TGTGCCAGCAGCCCAGCGGGACGGCAAAACACAGATACGCAGTATTTT. Residues: CASSPAGRQNTDTQYF. The V gene is TRBV7-9, the J gene TRBJ2-3; 7 bases map to TRBD2. Germline V gene data show CDR1 as SEHNR and CDR2 as FQNEAQ (reference sequence). This CDR3 spans 16 amino acids. V was clipped by 5 bases and J by 2 bases; unmatched bases: 10.

This clone occurred once. The gene calls are TRBV4-2 and TRBJ2-7; 7 nucleotides line up with TRBD1. Per the germline V gene, CDR1 is LGHNA and CDR2 is YNFKEQ. This CDR3 is built from 13 residues. Trimming cost V 5 bases and J 5 bases; bases outside gene matches: 6. The DNA of the CDR3 is TGTGCCAGCAGCGACAGGGTTTTCCACGAGCAGTACTTC. This encodes CASSDRVFHEQYF.

J is TRBJ1-2 and V is TRBV6-2 or TRBV6-3, with 7 bases fitting TRBD1. The CDR3 runs 14 residues. V was clipped by 5 bases and J by 5 bases; unmatched bases: 8. From germline, CDR1 is MNHEY and CDR2 SVGEGT. This chain's CDR3 is CASSQGTAQYGYTF. In DNA, the CDR3 is TGTGCCAGCAGTCAGGGGACAGCGCAATATGGCTACACCTTC.

The chain employs TRBV18 and TRBJ2-3; 10 positions agree with TRBD1. J lost 7 bases, V lost 4 bases, and 11 bases had no gene match. Germline CDR1 KGHSH, CDR2 LQKENI. This CDR3 is 16 amino acids long. Here the CDR3 reads CASSRTTGGVLNTQYF. The DNA of the CDR3 is TGTGCCAGCTCACGAACGACAGGGGGCGTATTAAATACGCAGTATTTT. Full variable domain (outside the CDR3, taken from reference TRBV18 and TRBJ2-3): NAGVMQNPRHLVRRRGQEARLRCSPMKGHSHVYWYRQLPEEGLKFMVYLQKENIIDESGMPKERFSAEFPKEGPSILRIQQVVRGDSAAYFCASSRTTGGVLNTQYFGPGTRLTVL.

This rearrangement joins TRBV6-1 to TRBJ2-3; D perhaps matches TRBD1 (6 bases). The germline V gene has CDR1 MNHNS and CDR2 SASEGT. With 2 bases removed from V and 2 bases from J, the gap between germline ends came to 14 bases. CDR3 size: 16 residues. Here the CDR3 DNA reads TGTGCCAGCAGTGAAAACGCAGGACAGATCACAGATACGCAGTATTTT. Translated: CASSENAGQITDTQYF.

The V and J genes are TRBV28 and TRBJ2-3; 8 bases line up with TRBD1. V shed 4 bases and J 3 bases; nucleotides not matched to a gene: 3. CDR1 and CDR2 from the germline V gene are MDHEN and SYDVKM. There are 14 residues in the CDR3. The CDR3 coding sequence is TGTGCCAGCAGTTCCGGACAGGGAACAGATACGCAGTATTTT. Translation: CASSSGQGTDTQYF.

The genes are TRBV14 and TRBJ2-2; D is ambiguous. CDR1 and CDR2 from the germline V gene are SGHDN and FVKESK. This CDR3 has 16 residues. V gave up 6 bases and J gave up 2 bases, with 16 bases separating them. This chain's CDR3 is CASSSTPAPNTGELFF. CDR3 DNA: TGTGCCAGCAGTAGTACTCCCGCTCCCAACACCGGGGAGCTGTTTTTT.

The V call is TRBV23-1, the J call TRBJ2-7; 10 nucleotides line up with TRBD1. TRBV23-1 has ORF status, its function being uncertain. V shed 0 bases and J 4 bases; nucleotides not matched to a gene: 18. This CDR3 spans 20 amino acids. The CDR3 region has the DNA TGCGCCAGCAGTCAATCGCAAGACAGGGGGCCTCCCCGACTCACTTACGAGCAGTACTTC. Its protein is CASSQSQDRGPPRLTYEQYF.

The chain's CDR3 is CASSPGGTVEEGYTF. In DNA form, the CDR3 reads TGCGCCAGCAGCCCTGGGGGGACCGTCGAGGAGGGCTACACCTTC. V gene TRBV5-1 combines with J gene TRBJ1-2; TRBD1 might be the D (5 bases). The V gene's germline CDR1 is SGHRS and CDR2 YFSETQ. The length of the CDR3 is 15 residues. The ends were cut back, 4 bases at V and 8 bases at J, with 21 bases in the middle.

This chain joins TRBV12-5 and TRBJ2-3; 8 bases fit TRBD2. The CDR3 contains 15 residues. Trimming took 4 bases from V and 2 from J; bases not matched to a gene: 5. CDR1 LGHNT and CDR2 FRNRAP come from the germline V gene. Here the CDR3 DNA reads TGTGCTAGTGGTTCTTCGGGGGGGGTCACAGATACGCAGTATTTT. This encodes CASGSSGGVTDTQYF.

The chain carries TRBV9 and TRBJ1-4, with 7 bases aligning to TRBD1. The germline V gene has CDR1 SGDLS and CDR2 YYNGEE. The V gene end was trimmed by 4 bases and the J gene end by 1 base; junction bases not matched to a gene: 4. The CDR3 runs to 15 residues. The CDR3 DNA is TGTGCCAGCAGCCCCCGACAGGGAACTAATGAAAAACTGTTTTTT. This gives the protein CASSPRQGTNEKLFF.

The sample holds one count of this clone. The J gene is TRBJ2-3, the V gene TRBV28; 7 bases are a match to TRBD2. Germline V lookup: CDR1 MDHEN, CDR2 SYDVKM. V dropped 5 bases and J dropped 6; count of bases not matched to a gene: 11. The CDR3 sequence is 15 residues long. The CDR3 sequence: CASSPSLGGTDTQYF. CDR3 nucleotide sequence: TGTGCCAGCAGTCCTTCCCTCGGGGGGACGGATACGCAGTATTTT. Based on the CDR3 plus reference TRBV28 and TRBJ2-3, the full variable domain is DVKVTQSSRYLVKRTGEKVFLECVQDMDHENMFWYRQDPGLGLRLIYFSYDVKMKEKGDIPEGYSVSREKKERFSLILESASTNQTSMYLCASSPSLGGTDTQYFGPGTRLTVL.

V usage is TRBV21-1 and J usage is TRBJ1-3. TRBV21-1 is tagged as a pseudogene. The CDR3 loop spans 16 amino acids. CDR3 sequence: CASSKEGRSSGNTIYF. CDR3 DNA sequence: TGTGCCAGCAGCAAAGAAGGAAGGAGCTCTGGAAACACCATATATTTT.

This chain uses TRBV2 with TRBJ2-5, with 7 bases identical to TRBD1. V was clipped by 8 bases and J by 7 bases; unmatched bases: 16. CDR3 size: 15 residues. Germline V gene data show CDR1 as SNHLY and CDR2 as FYNNEI. DNA for the CDR3: TGTGCCAGCTGGTCAAAGGGGGCGCTAGGTGGGACCCAGTACTTC. Its protein is CASWSKGALGGTQYF.